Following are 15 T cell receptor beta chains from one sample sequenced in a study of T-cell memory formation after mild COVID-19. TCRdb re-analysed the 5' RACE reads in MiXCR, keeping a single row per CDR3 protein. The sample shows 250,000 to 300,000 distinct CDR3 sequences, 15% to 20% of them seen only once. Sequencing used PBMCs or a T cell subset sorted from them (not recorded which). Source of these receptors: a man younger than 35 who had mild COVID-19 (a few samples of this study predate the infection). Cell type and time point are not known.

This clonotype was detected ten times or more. The CDR3 DNA follows: TGTGCCAGCAGTTCATACATGGTTCCCTACGAGCAGTACGTC. It translates to CASSSYMVPYEQYV. The chain has TRBV6-2 or TRBV6-3 and TRBJ2-7, with D unresolved. In germline, CDR1 is MNHEY, CDR2 SVGEGT. Trimming stripped 4 bases from V and 2 bases from J, with 12 bases between. This CDR3 spans 14 amino acids.

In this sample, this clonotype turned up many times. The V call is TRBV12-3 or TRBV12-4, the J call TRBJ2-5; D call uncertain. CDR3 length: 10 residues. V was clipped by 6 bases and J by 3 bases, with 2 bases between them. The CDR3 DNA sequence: TGTGCCAGCAGCAAAGAGACCCAGTACTTC. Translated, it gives CASSKETQYF.

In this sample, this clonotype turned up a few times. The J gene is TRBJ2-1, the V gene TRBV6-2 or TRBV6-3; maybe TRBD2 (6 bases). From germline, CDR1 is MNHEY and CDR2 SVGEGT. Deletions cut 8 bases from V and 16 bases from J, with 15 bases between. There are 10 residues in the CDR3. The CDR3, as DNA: TGTGCCAGCGGCGCGGGACTCCTTTTCTTC. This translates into CASGAGLLFF.

CDR3 region: CASSLVGGGYEQYV. The CDR3 bases are TGTGCCAGCAGCTTAGTAGGTGGGGGCTACGAGCAGTACGTC. The genes are TRBV7-2 and TRBJ2-7; D assignment may be TRBD1 or TRBD2 (5 bases each). This CDR3 has 14 residues. V was trimmed by 1 base and J by 3 bases, leaving 10 bases between them. CDR1 is SGHTA, CDR2 FQGNSA, per germline.

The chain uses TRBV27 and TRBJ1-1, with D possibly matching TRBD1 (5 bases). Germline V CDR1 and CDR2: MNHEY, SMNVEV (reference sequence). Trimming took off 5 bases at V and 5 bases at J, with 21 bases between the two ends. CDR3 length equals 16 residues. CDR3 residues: CASSQTPGLPRTEAFF. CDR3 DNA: TGTGCCAGCAGTCAGACTCCAGGGCTTCCAAGGACTGAAGCTTTCTTT.

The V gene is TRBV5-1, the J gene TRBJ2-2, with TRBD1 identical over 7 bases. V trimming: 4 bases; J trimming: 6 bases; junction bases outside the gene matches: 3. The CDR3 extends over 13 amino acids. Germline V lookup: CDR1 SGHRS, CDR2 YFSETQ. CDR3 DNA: TGCGCCAGCAGCCCCGACAGGGCCGGGGAGCTGTTTTTT. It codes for CASSPDRAGELFF.

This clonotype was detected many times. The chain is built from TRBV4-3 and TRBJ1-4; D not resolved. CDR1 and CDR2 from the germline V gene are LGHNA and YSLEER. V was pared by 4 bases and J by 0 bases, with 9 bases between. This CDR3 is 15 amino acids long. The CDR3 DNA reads TGCGCCAGCAGCCGCTCACACCCAACTAATGAAAAACTGTTTTTT. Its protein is CASSRSHPTNEKLFF.

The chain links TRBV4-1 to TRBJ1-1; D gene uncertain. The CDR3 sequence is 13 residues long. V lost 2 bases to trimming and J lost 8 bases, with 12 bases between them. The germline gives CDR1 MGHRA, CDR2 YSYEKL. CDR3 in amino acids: CASSQTNLREAFF. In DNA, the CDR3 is TGCGCCAGCAGCCAAACGAACCTAAGGGAAGCTTTCTTT.

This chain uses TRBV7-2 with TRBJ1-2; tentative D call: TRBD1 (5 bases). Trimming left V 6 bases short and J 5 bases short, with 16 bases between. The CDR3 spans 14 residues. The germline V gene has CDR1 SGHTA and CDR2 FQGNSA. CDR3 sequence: CASSRMGGWYGYTF. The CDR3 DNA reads TGTGCCAGCAGTCGTATGGGGGGTTGGTATGGCTACACCTTC.

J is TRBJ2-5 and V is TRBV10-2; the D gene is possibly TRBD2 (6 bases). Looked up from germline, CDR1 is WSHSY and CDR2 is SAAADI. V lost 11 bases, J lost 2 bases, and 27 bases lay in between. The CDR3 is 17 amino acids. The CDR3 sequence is CAVRRTGGAASQETQYF. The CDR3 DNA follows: TGCGCCGTCCGGAGGACCGGGGGAGCGGCGTCGCAAGAGACCCAGTACTTC.

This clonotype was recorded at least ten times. CDR3 nucleotides: TGTGCCAGCAGCCCTTGGGGGGAGGAGCAGTACTTC. Its translation: CASSPWGEEQYF. The V call is TRBV4-2, the J call TRBJ2-7; tentatively, D is TRBD2 (6 bases). CDR1 LGHNA and CDR2 YNFKEQ come from the germline V gene. The V end was cut by 4 bases, the J end by 7 bases, with 11 bases between. CDR3 length: 12 amino acids.

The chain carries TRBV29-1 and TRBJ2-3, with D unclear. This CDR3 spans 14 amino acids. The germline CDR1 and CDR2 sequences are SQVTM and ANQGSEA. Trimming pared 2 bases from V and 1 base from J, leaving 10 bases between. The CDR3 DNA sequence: TGCAGCGTTGAAACCCAGGCCCGCACAGATACGCAGTATTTT. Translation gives CSVETQARTDTQYF.

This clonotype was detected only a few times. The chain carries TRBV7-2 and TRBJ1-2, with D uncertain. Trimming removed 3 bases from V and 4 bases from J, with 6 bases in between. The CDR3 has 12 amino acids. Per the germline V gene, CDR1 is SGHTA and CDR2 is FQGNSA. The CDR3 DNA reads TGTGCCAGCAGCTTGGACGGCTATGGCTACACCTTC. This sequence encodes CASSLDGYGYTF.

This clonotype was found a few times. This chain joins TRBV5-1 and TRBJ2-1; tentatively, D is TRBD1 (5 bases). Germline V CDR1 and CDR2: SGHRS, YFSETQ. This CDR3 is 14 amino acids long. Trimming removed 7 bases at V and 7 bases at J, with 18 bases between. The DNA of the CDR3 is TGCGCCAGCCACCTAGGGGCCGGTGGAAATGAGCAGTTCTTC. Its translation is CASHLGAGGNEQFF.

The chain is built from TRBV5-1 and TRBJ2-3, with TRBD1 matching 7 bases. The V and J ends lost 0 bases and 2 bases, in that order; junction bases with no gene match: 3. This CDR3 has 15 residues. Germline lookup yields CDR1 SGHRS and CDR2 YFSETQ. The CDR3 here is CASSLGQGDTDTQYF. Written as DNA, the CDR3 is TGCGCCAGCAGCTTGGGACAGGGTGACACAGATACGCAGTATTTT.